The next 17 T cell receptor beta chains were all read from a single sample in a study of blood T cell repertoires in COVID-19. The assay was immunoSEQ multiplex PCR, and TCRdb's table has in-frame clones only and misses some. The data hold about 320,000 clones, with over 90% observed a single time. The sample taken for sequencing was PBMCs or T cells enriched from blood (not recorded which). These receptors were taken from a woman in her thirties who had been exposed to COVID-19.

This clone was seen only a few times. The chain carries TRBV12-3 or TRBV12-4 and TRBJ2-7, with D possibly being TRBD2 (5 bases). This CDR3 has 13 amino acids. V gave up 6 bases and J gave up 0 bases, with 9 bases separating them. The CDR3 sequence: CASRRVSSYEQYF. The CDR3 DNA follows: TGTGCCAGCAGGCGGGTGAGCTCCTACGAGCAGTACTTC.

This chain connects TRBV14 to TRBJ2-4; no firm D call. CDR1 and CDR2 (germline): SGHDN, FVKESK. The CDR3 runs 13 residues. V was trimmed by 0 bases and J by 7 bases, leaving 7 bases between them. CDR3 loop: CASSQDRSNIQYF. For the CDR3, the DNA is TGTGCCAGCAGCCAAGACCGGAGTAACATTCAGTACTTC.

The V and J genes are TRBV7-9 and TRBJ2-1; D might be TRBD2 (5 bases). V was pared by 5 bases and J by 10 bases, with 15 bases between. The CDR3 runs to 13 residues. Germline V lookup: CDR1 SEHNR, CDR2 FQNEAQ (reference sequence). The DNA of the CDR3 is TGTGCCAGCAGCATAACTAGAGACTACGAGCAGTTCTTC. It codes for CASSITRDYEQFF.

The gene calls are TRBV5-1 and TRBJ2-7, with D perhaps matching TRBD1 (6 bases). V lost 6 bases, J lost 0 bases, and 16 bases lay in between. This CDR3 comprises 15 residues. Germline loops: CDR1 SGHRS, CDR2 YFSETQ. The CDR3 loop reads CASTGATGSSYEQYF. CDR3 nucleotides: TGCGCCAGCACTGGGGCTACAGGGTCCTCCTACGAGCAGTACTTC.

This chain connects TRBV6-6 to TRBJ1-3; D is perhaps TRBD1 (6 bases). V lost 7 bases and J 4 bases, leaving 26 bases between the germline ends. There are 18 residues in the CDR3. Per germline, CDR1 MNHNY and CDR2 SVGAGI (reference sequence). The DNA of the CDR3 is TGTGCCAGCAATCGCATCGGGGCAGGGGACCACCGCGGAAACACCATATATTTT. It is translated as CASNRIGAGDHRGNTIYF.

A few counts support this clone. This chain connects TRBV5-5 to TRBJ1-2, with 10 bases identical to TRBD1. V shed 4 bases, J shed 12 bases, and the junction held 6 bases outside the gene matches. CDR1 and CDR2 (germline): SGHKS, YYEKEE (reference sequence). CDR3 length equals 12 residues. CDR3: CASSQGTGAHTF. CDR3 nucleotides: TGTGCCAGCAGCCAAGGGACAGGGGCCCACACCTTC.

This clone was detected only once. The gene calls are TRBV9 and TRBJ1-2; perhaps TRBD1 as D (6 bases). The germline V gene has CDR1 SGDLS and CDR2 YYNGEE. There are 14 residues in the CDR3. Deletions cut 4 bases from V and 4 bases from J, with 14 bases between. The CDR3 DNA follows: TGTGCCAGCAGCCCAAGTCAGGGGATCTATGGCTACACCTTC. Protein: CASSPSQGIYGYTF. Full variable domain (rest looked up from reference TRBV9 and TRBJ1-2): DSGVTQTPKHLITATGQRVTLRCSPRSGDLSVYWYQQSLDQGLQFLIQYYNGEERAKGNILERFSAQQFPDLHSELNLSSLELGDSALYFCASSPSQGIYGYTFGSGTRLTVV.

The genes are TRBV27 and TRBJ2-1, with D possibly being TRBD2 (6 bases). CDR3 length: 15 residues. Per the germline V gene, CDR1 is MNHEY and CDR2 is SMNVEV (reference sequence). V gave up 4 bases and J gave up 2 bases, with 12 bases separating them. The chain's CDR3 is CASSYLGGTYNEQFF. The CDR3 DNA is TGTGCCAGCAGTTATTTGGGGGGTACCTACAATGAGCAGTTCTTC.

This clone was found once. The CDR3: CASSPRQGDPKETQYF. CDR3 in DNA: TGTGCCAGCAGCCCTAGACAGGGGGACCCGAAAGAGACCCAGTACTTC. This chain joins TRBV9 and TRBJ2-5; 9 bases fit TRBD1. V dropped 4 bases and J dropped 3; count of bases not matched to a gene: 10. The CDR3 loop spans 16 amino acids. Germline CDR1 and CDR2: SGDLS and YYNGEE.

The V and J genes are TRBV6-6 and TRBJ2-5; 12 bases match TRBD1. There are 16 residues in the CDR3. Germline CDR1 MNHNY, CDR2 SVGAGI (reference sequence). V gave up 6 bases and J gave up 4 bases; unmatched junction bases: 9. Here the CDR3 reads CASSHGTGGTGETQYF. Here the CDR3 DNA reads TGTGCCAGCAGCCACGGGACAGGGGGCACGGGAGAGACCCAGTACTTC.

The gene calls are TRBV7-3 and TRBJ1-2, with D perhaps TRBD1 (5 bases). Trimming took 5 bases from V and 3 from J, leaving 16 bases between them. CDR3 length: 15 residues. The germline CDR1 and CDR2 sequences are SGHTA and FQGTGA. The CDR3 region has the DNA TGTGCCAGCAGCCCCGCGGGGGGGTCGGACTATGGCTACACCTTC. It yields the protein CASSPAGGSDYGYTF.

This chain joins TRBV5-1 and TRBJ2-7; 7 positions match TRBD2. The CDR3 consists of 12 residues. The J segment lost 2 bases and the V segment lost 6 bases, leaving 2 bases of the junction unmatched. Germline V lookup: CDR1 SGHRS, CDR2 YFSETQ. The CDR3 here is CASKGLAYEQYF. In DNA form, the CDR3 reads TGCGCCAGCAAAGGACTAGCCTACGAGCAGTACTTC.

This chain links TRBV4-2 with TRBJ2-3; TRBD2 might be the D (5 bases). The germline V gene encodes CDR1 LGHNA and CDR2 YNFKEQ. Trimming left V 4 bases short and J 6 bases short, with 20 bases between. The CDR3 is made up of 16 amino acids. Here the CDR3 DNA reads TGTGCCAGCAGCCCCCCCGGGGTTCGTCGAATGGATACGCAGTATTTT. Protein sequence: CASSPPGVRRMDTQYF.

This chain uses TRBV2 with TRBJ2-3, with a tentative D call TRBD1 (5 bases). The ends were cut back, 6 bases at V and 2 bases at J, with 21 bases in the middle. Germline assignment: CDR1 SNHLY and CDR2 FYNNEI. CDR3 length: 17 residues. Here the CDR3 reads CASSSIKMTASTDTQYF. CDR3 sequence (DNA): TGTGCCAGCAGCTCGATAAAAATGACAGCCTCCACAGATACGCAGTATTTT.

The rearrangement joins TRBV6-5 to TRBJ1-1, with D tentatively TRBD1 (6 bases). V lost 2 bases, J lost 2 bases, and 9 bases lay in between. The CDR3 consists of 14 residues. Germline V gene data show CDR1 as MNHEY and CDR2 as SVGAGI. CDR3 coding DNA: TGTGCCAGCAGTTACGAGGACAGAAACACTGAAGCTTTCTTT. Translated: CASSYEDRNTEAFF.

The chain links TRBV9 to TRBJ1-2; 9 nucleotides agree with TRBD1. Germline V gives CDR1 SGDLS, CDR2 YYNGEE. The CDR3 covers 13 residues. The V and J ends lost 4 bases and 10 bases, in that order; junction bases with no gene match: 8. The CDR3 nucleotides are TGTGCCAGCAGCAGCCGACAGGGGGAGTTCTACACCTTC. Translating it yields CASSSRQGEFYTF.

V is TRBV2 and J is TRBJ2-3; the D is unclear. Between the trimmed V and J ends, which lost 3 bases and 0 bases, there was a span of 10 bases. The CDR3 has 15 amino acids. Germline values: CDR1 SNHLY, CDR2 FYNNEI. CDR3 sequence: CASSDWAASTDTQYF. CDR3 coding DNA: TGTGCCAGCAGTGATTGGGCAGCTAGCACAGATACGCAGTATTTT.